This entry lists 26 T cell receptor beta chains sequenced from one sample in a study of cytomegalovirus exposure and HLA in healthy donors. The primer mix had 60 Vbeta and 13 Jbeta primers. The data were produced by immunoSEQ multiplex PCR, yet TCRdb's version contains in-frame clones alone and is incomplete. The table has about 150,000 clones, about 80% seen once. The specimen sequenced was PBMCs. The receptors here all came from a man aged 25 to 45 in good health and CMV-seropositive.

This chain uses TRBV28 with TRBJ2-3, with 8 bases fitting TRBD2. The CDR3 sequence is 15 residues long. The trim removed 2 bases at V and 3 bases at J, leaving 4 bases unmatched. The germline V gene has CDR1 MDHEN and CDR2 SYDVKM. The CDR3 sequence is CASSLRTSGTDTQYF. DNA of the CDR3: TGTGCCAGCAGTTTACGAACTAGCGGAACAGATACGCAGTATTTT.

The chain has TRBV30 and TRBJ1-5, with D perhaps matching TRBD1 (6 bases). The CDR3 totals 14 residues. V was pared by 3 bases and J by 6 bases, with 15 bases between. The germline V gene encodes CDR1 GTSNPN and CDR2 SVGIG (reference sequence). CDR3 residues: CAWSLGGARQPQHF. The CDR3, as DNA: TGTGCCTGGAGCCTGGGGGGGGCTCGTCAGCCCCAGCATTTT. Variable domain in full (rest from reference TRBV30 and TRBJ1-5): SQTIHQWPATLVQPVGSPLSLECTVEGTSNPNLYWYRQAAGRGLQLLFYSVGIGQISSEVPQNLSASRPQDRQFILSSKKLLLSDSGFYLCAWSLGGARQPQHFGDGTRLSIL.

The V gene is TRBV6-1, the J gene TRBJ1-2, with TRBD1 identical over 7 bases. J gave up 5 bases and V 6 bases, and 9 bases lay outside the gene matches. The length of the CDR3 is 14 residues. The germline gives CDR1 MNHNS, CDR2 SASEGT. CDR3 DNA sequence: TGTGCCAGCAGCCCAGGGGGTTTAGGGTATGGCTACACCTTC. Its protein product is CASSPGGLGYGYTF.

This clone was picked up a small number of times. The V and J genes are TRBV15 and TRBJ2-1, with 11 bases aligning to TRBD2. Germline assignment: CDR1 LNHNV and CDR2 YYDKDF (reference sequence). The V and J ends lost 3 bases and 6 bases, in that order; junction bases with no gene match: 16. There are 19 residues in the CDR3. CDR3 sequence reads: CATSRDLRPLAGGRNEQFF. CDR3 nucleotides: TGTGCCACCAGCAGGGACCTCCGACCCCTAGCGGGAGGTCGCAATGAGCAGTTCTTC.

J is TRBJ2-7 and V is TRBV18, with no clear D. CDR3 length equals 12 residues. V shed 5 bases and J shed 1 base, with 6 bases lying between them. CDR1 is KGHSH and CDR2 is LQKENI in the germline V gene. CDR3 amino acids: CASSSFSYEQYF. CDR3 nucleotides: TGTGCCAGCTCATCGTTTTCCTACGAGCAGTACTTC.

This chain connects TRBV19 to TRBJ1-5, with D maybe TRBD1 (5 bases). V was shortened by 5 bases and J by 5 bases, with 10 bases between the two germline ends. Germline V lookup: CDR1 LNHDA, CDR2 SQIVND (reference sequence). The CDR3 loop spans 13 amino acids. The chain's CDR3 is CASSQGPHQPQHF. CDR3 sequence (DNA): TGTGCCAGTAGTCAGGGCCCCCATCAGCCCCAGCATTTT.

V usage is TRBV14 and J usage is TRBJ1-5; TRBD1 is a possible D gene (5 bases). V lost 6 bases and J lost 2, with 5 bases in between. This CDR3 spans 12 amino acids. Germline CDR1 is SGHDN and CDR2 is FVKESK. The CDR3 loop is CASRQGNQPQHF. CDR3 bases: TGTGCCAGCAGACAGGGCAATCAGCCCCAGCATTTT.

The genes are TRBV6-1 and TRBJ1-1; 7 bases are a match to TRBD1. The CDR3 length is 14 residues. Trimming took 6 bases from V and 1 from J; bases not matched to a gene: 5. Germline CDR1 is MNHNS and CDR2 is SASEGT. The CDR3 is CASRDRTGNTEAFF. The CDR3 region has the DNA TGTGCCAGCAGGGATCGGACAGGGAACACTGAAGCTTTCTTT.

This sequence joins TRBV19 and TRBJ1-2, with D perhaps matching TRBD1 (5 bases). The CDR3 is made up of 16 amino acids. Germline CDR1 reads LNHDA; CDR2 reads SQIVND (reference sequence). V lost 0 bases and J lost 1, with 12 bases in between. The CDR3 DNA is TGTGCCAGTAGTATAGAGGTACAGGAAAGTAACTATGGCTACACCTTC. This sequence encodes CASSIEVQESNYGYTF.

The gene calls are TRBV7-9 and TRBJ2-2; D not certain. V was shortened by 1 base and J by 4 bases, with 4 bases between the two germline ends. There are 13 residues in the CDR3. Germline CDR1 and CDR2: SEHNR and FQNEAQ (reference sequence). CDR3 in DNA: TGTGCCAGCAGCTTAGTCCTCACCGGGGAGCTGTTTTTT. It yields the protein CASSLVLTGELFF.

V gene TRBV6-1 combines with J gene TRBJ2-7; perhaps TRBD2 as D (6 bases). V was trimmed by 4 bases and J by 6 bases, leaving 16 bases between them. This CDR3 spans 14 amino acids. CDR1 and CDR2 (germline): MNHNS, SASEGT. The CDR3 nucleotides are TGTGCCAGCAGTGCCGGGGGAAGGGCCGGCGAGCAGTACTTC. As protein: CASSAGGRAGEQYF.

The CDR3 is CASSQIGQGHGYTF. The CDR3 DNA is TGTGCCAGCAGCCAAATCGGACAGGGTCATGGCTACACCTTC. V and J are TRBV4-2 and TRBJ1-2, with 8 bases identical to TRBD1. Germline trimming cut 2 bases from V and 6 bases from J; bases unmatched to any gene: 5. Germline CDR1 LGHNA, CDR2 YNFKEQ. This CDR3 contains 14 residues.

The rearrangement uses TRBV7-3 and TRBJ2-3; a weak D match, TRBD1 (5 bases). Per the germline V gene, CDR1 is SGHTA and CDR2 is FQGTGA. The CDR3 contains 16 residues. V shed 5 bases and J shed 0 bases, with 15 bases lying between them. The DNA for the CDR3 is TGTGCCAGCAGCGAAGGTACAGGACCTAGCACAGATACGCAGTATTTT. Protein sequence: CASSEGTGPSTDTQYF.

A few counts support this clone. The V and J genes are TRBV4-2 and TRBJ2-5; tentatively, D is TRBD1 (6 bases). Germline CDR1 reads LGHNA; CDR2 reads YNFKEQ. Trimming cost V 0 bases and J 5 bases, with 16 bases left between them. The CDR3 length is 16 residues. In DNA form, the CDR3 reads TGTGCCAGCAGCCAAGACCAGATCAGGGGCCCGGAGACCCAGTACTTC. This encodes CASSQDQIRGPETQYF.

The rearrangement links TRBV5-6 to TRBJ2-7, with 8 nucleotides matching TRBD1. V shed 0 bases and J 7 bases; nucleotides not matched to a gene: 9. The germline gives CDR1 SGHDT, CDR2 YYEEEE. CDR3 length: 15 amino acids. The CDR3 protein is CASSLAFQGAREQYF. Here the CDR3 DNA reads TGTGCCAGCAGCTTGGCCTTTCAGGGGGCGCGTGAGCAGTACTTC.

V and J are TRBV7-6 and TRBJ2-3; 9 positions match TRBD1. CDR3 length equals 16 residues. J lost 1 base, V lost 4 bases, and 6 bases had no gene match. CDR1 SGHVS and CDR2 FNYEAQ come from the germline V gene. The CDR3 protein is CASSSRTGDGTDTQYF. The CDR3 DNA sequence: TGTGCCAGCAGCTCGAGGACAGGGGATGGCACAGATACGCAGTATTTT.

This clone appeared a single time. The chain combines TRBV20-1 with TRBJ2-3; D uncertain. The germline V gene has CDR1 DFQATT and CDR2 SNEGSKA (reference sequence). This CDR3 contains 11 residues. V lost 5 bases, J lost 1 base, and 4 bases lay in between. The CDR3 here is CSAPRTDTQYF. The CDR3 DNA follows: TGCAGTGCTCCTCGCACAGATACGCAGTATTTT.

The chain joins TRBV5-1 to TRBJ2-5; the match to TRBD1 covers 10 bases. CDR1 is SGHRS, CDR2 YFSETQ, per germline. The V and J ends lost 5 bases and 3 bases, in that order; junction bases with no gene match: 4. The length of the CDR3 is 14 residues. The CDR3 protein is CASRAGTGEETQYF. DNA of the CDR3: TGCGCCAGCAGAGCCGGGACAGGGGAAGAGACCCAGTACTTC.

This clone was counted between two and nine times. V gene TRBV28 combines with J gene TRBJ1-5, with 8 bases fitting TRBD1. CDR3 length equals 17 residues. V trimming: 3 bases; J trimming: 7 bases; junction bases outside the gene matches: 14. Germline V CDR1 and CDR2: MDHEN, SYDVKM. Here the CDR3 DNA reads TGTGCCAGCAGTTTTTCAGGGGGCGGATCCCTTAAGCAGCCCCAGCATTTT. Translation: CASSFSGGGSLKQPQHF.

The V and J genes are TRBV5-6 and TRBJ2-7; 7 positions agree with TRBD1. Germline V gene sequence: CDR1 SGHDT, CDR2 YYEEEE. V was clipped by 4 bases and J by 2 bases; unmatched bases: 6. CDR3 length: 14 amino acids. CDR3 region: CASSHDRVTYEQYF. The CDR3 bases are TGTGCCAGCAGCCATGACAGGGTAACCTACGAGCAGTACTTC.

This rearrangement joins TRBV10-2 to TRBJ1-6, with D perhaps TRBD1 (5 bases). CDR3 length equals 14 residues. The V gene's germline CDR1 is WSHSY and CDR2 SAAADI. V shed 4 bases and J shed 7 bases, with 11 bases lying between them. The chain's CDR3 is CASSGWGRNSPLHF. In DNA, the CDR3 is TGCGCCAGCAGTGGATGGGGGAGGAATTCACCCCTCCACTTT.

This clone was seen more than once but under ten times. This rearrangement joins TRBV2 to TRBJ2-7; D not resolved. The CDR3 loop spans 13 amino acids. The germline gives CDR1 SNHLY, CDR2 FYNNEI. With 0 bases removed from V and 6 bases from J, the gap between germline ends came to 9 bases. The CDR3 protein is CASSEASRSEQYF. DNA of the CDR3: TGTGCCAGCAGTGAAGCGAGTAGATCCGAGCAGTACTTC.

The rearrangement links TRBV18 to TRBJ1-1, with a possible D match to TRBD1 (5 bases). V was clipped by 2 bases and J by 0 bases, with 10 bases between them. Germline V gene sequence: CDR1 KGHSH, CDR2 LQKENI. The CDR3 extends over 15 amino acids. The CDR3, as DNA: TGTGCCAGCTCACCAGATGGGGGGATGAACACTGAAGCTTTCTTT. Amino acid sequence: CASSPDGGMNTEAFF. Supplemented by reference TRBV18 and TRBJ1-1, the full variable domain reads NAGVMQNPRHLVRRRGQEARLRCSPMKGHSHVYWYRQLPEEGLKFMVYLQKENIIDESGMPKERFSAEFPKEGPSILRIQQVVRGDSAAYFCASSPDGGMNTEAFFGQGTRLTVV.

V is TRBV15 and J is TRBJ2-7; 8 bases align to TRBD1. From germline, CDR1 is LNHNV and CDR2 YYDKDF (reference sequence). The trim removed 0 bases at V and 0 bases at J, leaving 1 base unmatched. The CDR3 spans 15 residues. CDR3 region: CATSRETGDSYEQYF. The CDR3 DNA follows: TGTGCCACCAGCAGAGAGACAGGGGACTCCTACGAGCAGTACTTC.

The genes are TRBV7-2 and TRBJ2-2, with a possible D match to TRBD2 (6 bases). This CDR3 region has 16 residues. V dropped 5 bases and J dropped 2 bases, with 15 bases sitting between them. Per the germline V gene, CDR1 is SGHTA and CDR2 is FQGNSA. For the CDR3, the DNA is TGTGCCAGCAGCCATCTCCGGGCGGGAAACACCGGGGAGCTGTTTTTT. Translated, it gives CASSHLRAGNTGELFF.

The chain employs TRBV6-1 and TRBJ1-4; D remains unclear. The CDR3 has 14 amino acids. Trimming cost V 5 bases and J 0 bases, with 7 bases left between them. Germline values: CDR1 MNHNS, CDR2 SASEGT. CDR3 bases: TGTGCCAGCAGTTCCTCAGCAACTAATGAAAAACTGTTTTTT. As protein: CASSSSATNEKLFF.